Detailed here is one TCR beta chain. The sample belongs to a study of shared clonotypes between healthy human individuals. Libraries were prepared by immunoSEQ multiplex PCR; TCRdb keeps only in-frame clonotypes and omits some of them. The table includes over 700,000 clones, just under 75% detected once. This clonotype was obtained from a woman aged 25 to 39 in good health. The sequencing sample was made of memory CD4+ T cells sorted from blood. Subset in this sample: CD45RA-negative fraction.

In DNA form, the CDR3 reads TGCAGCGTTGATGGACTAGCGAACAATGAGCAGTTCTTC. Protein: CSVDGLANNEQFF. J is TRBJ2-1 and V is TRBV29-1; 9 bases align to TRBD2. The junction had 2 bases not matched to a gene; V was cut back by 3 bases and J by 5 bases. The CDR3 extends over 13 amino acids. Germline CDR1 SQVTM, CDR2 ANQGSEA.